The text below deals with one TCR beta chain. Its antigen is not identified. The method was immunoSEQ multiplex PCR; TCRdb's version includes in-frame clones alone and lacks a portion of them. The table includes under 150,000 clones, approximately 86% detected once. The sample belongs to a study of cytomegalovirus exposure and HLA in healthy donors. Donors came from a validation cohort of 90 to 150 subjects, distinct from the first 666-subject cohort. Germline loops: CDR1 LNHDA, CDR2 SQIVND (reference sequence). The CDR3 length is 14 residues. The V end lost 6 bases, the J end lost 4 bases, and 13 bases lay between the germline ends. Broader study findings: In vitro checks showed that a few CMV-associated chains really do target CMV antigens. The classifier reportedly diagnosed cytomegalovirus status with high specificity and sensitivity. Most TCR sequences showed up rarely, but some public TCRs showed up in many donors.

The sample was PBMCs. The source of this sequence is a man in his late teens or twenties in good health and CMV-seropositive. The chain uses TRBV19 and TRBJ2-4, with D possibly matching TRBD2 (6 bases). CDR3 protein: CASSRGTEKNIQYF. Written as DNA, the CDR3 is TGTGCCAGTAGCCGGGGGACTGAAAAAAACATTCAGTACTTC.